The source of this TCR beta chain is a study of regulatory T cells in long-lasting Graves disease. About the research overall: For a period under 3 months, newly diagnosed Graves' patients had taken antithyroid drugs.

Points from the study as a whole: Persistent patients shared more public clonotypes (2,741) than newly diagnosed patients (about 970).

Time point reported: newly diagnosed GD, antithyroid drugs for less than 3 months. Extracted PBMC RNA gave rise to the TCR library. CDR3-region Arm-PCR and iRepertoire HTBI primers produced the TCR beta libraries. TCRdb re-analysed the multiplex PCR reads in MiXCR, keeping a single row per CDR3 protein. The sample records approximately 400,000 distinct CDR3 sequences, 15% being singletons. Trimming took 5 bases from V and 2 from J, leaving 9 bases between them. Germline V lookup: CDR1 LNHDA, CDR2 SQIVND (reference sequence). CDR3 size: 13 residues. This clonotype was observed a few times. Its cognate antigen is unknown. This same sample was also taken into another study, of T cells in Graves' hyperthyroidism and ophthalmopathy. That report adds: The HTBI primer set served for first-round RT-PCR of the TCR CDR3. Also found in blood were most expanded thyroid clonotypes above 0.001.

J is TRBJ1-1 and V is TRBV19; no reliable D call. Sequences were derived from peripheral blood mononuclear cells (PBMCs), sampled at new diagnosis, from a patient treated with antithyroid drugs. The origin of this receptor is a woman in her 30s with Graves disease. CDR3 sequence: CASSSLRNTEAFF. The CDR3 coding sequence is TGTGCCAGTAGTTCCCTTAGAAACACTGAAGCTTTCTTT. Using reference TRBV19 and TRBJ1-1 for the parts outside the CDR3, the full variable domain is DGGITQSPKYLFRKEGQNVTLSCEQNLNHDAMYWYRQDPGQGLRLIYYSQIVNDFQKGDIAEGYSVSREKKESFPLTVTSAQKNPTAFYLCASSSLRNTEAFFGQGTRLTVV.